This entry features one T cell receptor (beta chain) sequence. A much larger clone lies a single base off, so this may be a read error. Deletions cut 5 bases from V and 4 bases from J, with 12 bases between. Germline CDR1 is LGHDT and CDR2 is YNNKEL (reference sequence). The CDR3 runs to 13 residues. Patients chosen for sequencing had shown CD8+CD57+ cell expansion by flow cytometry. Genomic DNA was employed as the template in profiling TCR beta VDJ and CDR3. Each CDR3 protein is one row after TCRdb ran MiXCR on the reads. The profile shows over 150,000 distinct CDR3 sequences, 40% to 65% of them singletons. These data originate in a study of CD8+CD57+ T cells in acquired aplastic anemia.

Sequenced input: sorted CD4+, CD8+, or CD8+CD57+ T cells (not recorded which) from PBMCs. V and J are TRBV3-1 and TRBJ2-7; D ambiguous. The sequence was collected from a human donor with aplastic anemia. The CDR3 DNA follows: TGTGCCAGCAGCTATATGGACCATTACGAGCAGTACTTC. Its protein is CASSYMDHYEQYF.